Below are 25 T cell receptor beta chains sequenced from a single sample in a study of T cell responses to AZD1222 COVID-19 vaccine. Method: immunoSEQ multiplex PCR; TCRdb's copy keeps in-frame clones and lacks some. The sample consists of about 100,000 clones, approximately 89% of them appearing once. The source material was peripheral blood, sampled on day 0 of MenACWY control vaccination. These receptors all stem from an adult in good health.

The sample holds a few counts of this clone. V usage is TRBV27 and J usage is TRBJ1-1; D possibly corresponds to TRBD1 (6 bases). The CDR3 is 15 amino acids. Trimming removed 8 bases at V and 2 bases at J, with 18 bases between. Germline assignment: CDR1 MNHEY and CDR2 SMNVEV (reference sequence). The CDR3 DNA follows: TGTGCCAGCGGATCACTCGGGACACTTAACACTGAAGCTTTCTTT. Translation: CASGSLGTLNTEAFF.

The chain is built from TRBV7-9 and TRBJ1-6; no clear D. Trimming took off 5 bases at V and 0 bases at J, with 14 bases between the two ends. CDR1 and CDR2 (germline): SEHNR, FQNEAQ (reference sequence). CDR3 length equals 17 residues. CDR3 sequence (DNA): TGTGCCAGCAGCCCCCGGAAAGGCGCCTCCTATAATTCACCCCTCCACTTT. It translates to CASSPRKGASYNSPLHF.

The gene calls are TRBV6-5 and TRBJ2-7, with TRBD1 matching over 9 bases. Germline CDR1 reads MNHEY; CDR2 reads SVGAGI. Trimming took 2 bases from V and 2 from J; bases not matched to a gene: 4. CDR3 length: 15 amino acids. CDR3 in DNA: TGTGCCAGCAGTTACCCGGGACAGGGAACCTACGAGCAGTACTTC. It codes for CASSYPGQGTYEQYF.

This clone was observed a few times. The J gene is TRBJ1-2, the V gene TRBV15, with D maybe TRBD1 (5 bases). Trimming stripped 1 base from V and 4 bases from J, with 13 bases between. The CDR3 contains 15 residues. CDR1 and CDR2 from the germline V gene are LNHNV and YYDKDF (reference sequence). CDR3 residues: CATSRGKGTGYGYTF. The DNA of the CDR3 is TGTGCCACCAGCAGAGGGAAGGGGACGGGCTATGGCTACACCTTC.

CDR3: CASSDMDSYEQYF. CDR3 nucleotide sequence: TGTGCCAGCAGTGACATGGACTCCTACGAGCAGTACTTC. This rearrangement joins TRBV6-6 to TRBJ2-7; D gene uncertain. The CDR3 consists of 13 residues. Germline CDR1 and CDR2: MNHNY and SVGAGI (reference sequence). Trimming stripped 5 bases from V and 0 bases from J, with 8 bases between.

The chain links TRBV11-3 to TRBJ2-3; possible D gene TRBD2, 5 bases. Germline V CDR1 and CDR2: SGHNT, YENEEA. The length of the CDR3 is 15 residues. Trimming pared 5 bases from V and 3 bases from J, leaving 15 bases between. Here the CDR3 DNA reads TGTGCCAGCAGCCTCCGGACTTCTGCGACAGATACGCAGTATTTT. Amino acids: CASSLRTSATDTQYF.

This chain joins TRBV21-1 and TRBJ2-7; the tabulated D call, TRBD1, remains unverified against the DNA. TRBV21-1 is a pseudogene. The CDR3 length is 15 residues. The CDR3 loop is CASSKGSNRINEQYF. The DNA of the CDR3 is TGTGCCAGCAGCAAAGGAAGTAACAGGATAAACGAGCAGTACTTC.

The CDR3 loop reads CASSSSGPPSSGNTIYF. DNA of the CDR3: TGTGCCAGCAGCTCCTCGGGCCCCCCGAGCTCTGGAAACACCATATATTTT. The V gene is TRBV7-3, the J gene TRBJ1-3; D not certain. Looked up from germline, CDR1 is SGHTA and CDR2 is FQGTGA. The length of the CDR3 is 17 residues. Trimming took off 4 bases at V and 0 bases at J, with 16 bases between the two ends.

This rearrangement joins TRBV7-9 to TRBJ2-2; D ambiguous. The CDR3 is made up of 12 amino acids. Trimming took off 7 bases at V and 1 base at J, with 4 bases between the two ends. Germline V gene lookup returns CDR1 SEHNR and CDR2 FQNEAQ (reference sequence). This CDR3 is CASKGNTGELFF. The CDR3 bases are TGTGCCAGCAAGGGGAACACCGGGGAGCTGTTTTTT.

This chain joins TRBV11-2 and TRBJ1-2; D may be TRBD1 (5 bases). This CDR3 region has 14 residues. Trimming removed 5 bases from V and 3 bases from J, with 13 bases in between. Germline CDR1 reads SGHAT; CDR2 reads FQNNGV. CDR3 coding DNA: TGTGCCAGCAGCCCCACCGGGACGGACTATGGCTACACCTTC. This codes for CASSPTGTDYGYTF.

The genes are TRBV5-4 and TRBJ1-1, with TRBD1 as a possible D gene (6 bases). V was cut by 3 bases and J by 10 bases, with 10 bases left in between. This CDR3 is 11 amino acids long. Germline lookup yields CDR1 SGHNT and CDR2 YYREEE (reference sequence). CDR3 region: CASSSGGGAFF. CDR3 DNA: TGTGCCAGCAGCTCGGGAGGGGGAGCTTTCTTT.

This clone is medium-sized within its sample. The chain carries TRBV25-1 and TRBJ1-2; D not resolved. The length of the CDR3 is 11 residues. The germline CDR1 and CDR2 sequences are MGHDK and SYGVNS. Trimming took 4 bases from V and 5 from J, leaving 5 bases between them. The CDR3 DNA reads as TGTGCCAGCAGTGGAAATTATGGCTACACCTTC. Its protein is CASSGNYGYTF.

The gene calls are TRBV6-5 and TRBJ2-1, with 11 nucleotides matching TRBD2. The germline gives CDR1 MNHEY, CDR2 SVGAGI. V trimming: 4 bases; J trimming: 7 bases; junction bases outside the gene matches: 6. This CDR3 comprises 15 residues. The CDR3 loop reads CASSLAGGRENEQFF. In DNA, the CDR3 is TGTGCCAGCAGTTTAGCGGGGGGGCGGGAGAATGAGCAGTTCTTC.

The chain uses TRBV4-1 and TRBJ1-3, with D hard to call. Trimming shortened V by 1 base and J by 6 bases, and 13 bases separated the two germline ends. Germline CDR1 and CDR2: MGHRA and YSYEKL. CDR3 size: 15 residues. The CDR3 DNA is TGCGCCAGCAGCCAAGTCGGTTCACCGGAAAACACCATATATTTT. Its protein is CASSQVGSPENTIYF.

This clone appeared once. This chain uses TRBV19 with TRBJ2-7; maybe TRBD1 (5 bases). Germline V lookup: CDR1 LNHDA, CDR2 SQIVND (reference sequence). V lost 3 bases, J lost 3 bases, and 12 bases lay in between. The CDR3 has 14 residues. CDR3 region: CASSIQGELYEQYF. The CDR3 coding sequence is TGTGCCAGTAGTATTCAGGGTGAACTCTACGAGCAGTACTTC.

The J gene is TRBJ2-1, the V gene TRBV3-1 (or the pseudogene TRBV3-2); D gene uncertain. Trimming left V 0 bases short and J 8 bases short, with 11 bases between. The CDR3 length is 14 residues. Looked up from germline, CDR1 is LGHDT and CDR2 is YNNKEL (reference sequence). CDR3 coding DNA: TGTGCCAGCAGCCAAGATCCAAAACGCGATGAGCAGTTCTTC. Encoded protein: CASSQDPKRDEQFF.

This clone is a singleton in its sample. V gene TRBV6-5 combines with J gene TRBJ1-2; TRBD1 matches at 9 bases. Germline V gene data show CDR1 as MNHEY and CDR2 as SVGAGI. J lost 8 bases, V lost 0 bases, and 7 bases had no gene match. CDR3 length equals 15 residues. CDR3 region: CASSYSGQGALGYTF. CDR3 nucleotides: TGTGCCAGCAGTTACTCGGGACAGGGTGCGTTGGGCTACACCTTC.

The CDR3 spells CAWSVHQGGTNEKLFF. CDR3 DNA sequence: TGTGCCTGGAGTGTACATCAAGGGGGGACTAATGAAAAACTGTTTTTT. V usage is TRBV30 and J usage is TRBJ1-4, with D possibly being TRBD1 (6 bases). The V gene lost 0 bases and the J gene lost 2 bases, with 13 bases spanning the gap. Germline CDR1 GTSNPN, CDR2 SVGIG (reference sequence). This CDR3 is built from 16 residues.

The rearrangement links TRBV6-5 to TRBJ2-7; D is ambiguous. Germline loops: CDR1 MNHEY, CDR2 SVGAGI. The CDR3 extends over 13 amino acids. V lost 5 bases and J 0 bases, leaving 8 bases between the germline ends. The CDR3 loop is CASSPTISYEQYF. The CDR3 DNA follows: TGTGCCAGCAGTCCGACAATCTCCTACGAGCAGTACTTC.

The V call is TRBV7-8, the J call TRBJ1-5, with a tentative D call TRBD1 (6 bases). CDR3 length: 14 amino acids. Germline V gene data show CDR1 as SGHVS and CDR2 as FQNEAQ. V lost 3 bases and J 10 bases, leaving 16 bases between the germline ends. CDR3 in DNA: TGTGCCAGCAGCTTTGACCAGGGGATCAGCCCCCAGCATTTT. Amino acid sequence: CASSFDQGISPQHF.

The chain joins TRBV21-1 to TRBJ2-7. TRBV21-1 is flagged as a pseudogene. The CDR3 runs 15 residues. The CDR3 loop reads CASSHRQRPYYEQYF. The DNA of the CDR3 is TGTGCCAGCAGCCACCGCCAAAGACCCTACTACGAGCAGTACTTC.

The rearrangement links TRBV25-1 to TRBJ1-1; D is unresolved. The CDR3 has 12 residues. Germline V CDR1 and CDR2: MGHDK, SYGVNS. The V and J ends lost 2 bases and 1 base respectively, with 2 bases between them. The CDR3 loop reads CASSEGNTEAFF. Written as DNA, the CDR3 is TGTGCCAGCAGTGAAGGGAACACTGAAGCTTTCTTT. The variable domain in full, with the rest retrieved from reference TRBV25-1 and TRBJ1-1, is EADIYQTPRYLVIGTGKKITLECSQTMGHDKMYWYQQDPGMELHLIHYSYGVNSTEKGDLSSESTVSRIRTEHFPLTLESARPSHTSQYLCASSEGNTEAFFGQGTRLTVV.

This chain joins TRBV28 and TRBJ1-5, with 7 bases lining up with TRBD1. CDR1 MDHEN and CDR2 SYDVKM come from the germline V gene. V lost 4 bases and J lost 4; bases outside the gene matches: 10. This CDR3 contains 16 residues. As DNA, the CDR3 is TGTGCCAGCAGTTCAATATCACAGGGGTGGAATCAGCCCCAGCATTTT. Its protein is CASSSISQGWNQPQHF.

The chain joins TRBV7-9 to TRBJ1-5; possibly TRBD1 for D (5 bases). Germline V lookup: CDR1 SEHNR, CDR2 FQNEAQ (reference sequence). The CDR3 length is 13 residues. V shed 4 bases and J shed 9 bases, with 13 bases lying between them. As DNA, the CDR3 is TGTGCCAGCAGCTCCGGGACTCCATGGCCCCAGCATTTT. Translated: CASSSGTPWPQHF.

V usage is TRBV27 and J usage is TRBJ1-6; D remains ambiguous. Germline CDR1 reads MNHEY; CDR2 reads SMNVEV (reference sequence). The CDR3 length is 13 residues. V dropped 2 bases and J dropped 9 bases, with 8 bases sitting between them. CDR3: CASSLREFSPLHF. The CDR3 DNA is TGTGCCAGCAGTTTAAGGGAGTTTTCACCCCTCCACTTT.